The source of this TCR beta chain is a study of CXCR3-negative and CXCR3-positive naive CD8 T cells. Study-wide findings and caveats: Hydrophobicity was higher for TRB CDR3s found in CXCR3-positive naive cells than in CXCR3-negative naive cells.

5' RACE with UMI labels generated the TRB cDNA libraries. TCRdb reprocessed the 5' RACE reads, keeping one entry per CDR3 protein, no DNA. The sample includes around 60,000 distinct CDR3 sequences. Details on this clonotype: What it recognizes is unknown.

There are 13 residues in the CDR3. From germline, CDR1 is SGDLS and CDR2 YYNGEE. The sorting of each CD8+ T cell subset was done in triplicate, at roughly 300,000 cells each. CD45RO-CCR7+CD27+CD95- cells counted as naive CD8+ T cells. The receptor was derived from a human donor in good health. Some clones in this sample may be carry-over from other donors' samples. Sequencing was performed on naive CXCR3+ CD8+ T cells from blood. Subset: CD45RO-CCR7+CD27+CD95- naive CD8+ T cells expressing CXCR3 (TNR3+). The chain combines TRBV9 with TRBJ2-1; the TCRdb D gene call, TRBD2, has no DNA to confirm it. The CDR3 region is CASSVASGGPPFF.